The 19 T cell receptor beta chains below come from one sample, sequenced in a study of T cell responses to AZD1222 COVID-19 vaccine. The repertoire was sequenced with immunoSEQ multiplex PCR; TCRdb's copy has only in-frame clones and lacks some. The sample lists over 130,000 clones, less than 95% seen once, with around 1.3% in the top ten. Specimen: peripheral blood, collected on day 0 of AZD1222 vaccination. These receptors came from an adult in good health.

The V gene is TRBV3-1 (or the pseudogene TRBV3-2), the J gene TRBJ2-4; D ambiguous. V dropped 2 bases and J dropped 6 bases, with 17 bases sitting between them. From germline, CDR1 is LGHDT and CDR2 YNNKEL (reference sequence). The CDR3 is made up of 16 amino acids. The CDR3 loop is CASSQPLTRRRNIQYF. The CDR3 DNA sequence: TGTGCCAGCAGCCAACCCCTGACACGACGTCGAAACATTCAGTACTTC.

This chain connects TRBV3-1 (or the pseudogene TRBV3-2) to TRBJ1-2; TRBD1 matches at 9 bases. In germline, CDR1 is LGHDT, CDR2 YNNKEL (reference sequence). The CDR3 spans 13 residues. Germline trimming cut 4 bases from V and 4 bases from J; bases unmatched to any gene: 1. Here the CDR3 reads CASSLTGGYGYTF. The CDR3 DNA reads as TGTGCCAGCAGCCTGACAGGGGGCTATGGCTACACCTTC.

The DNA for the CDR3 is TGTGCCAGCAGTTACCAGGGCGACTTAGCGTACAATCAGCCCCAGCATTTT. This codes for CASSYQGDLAYNQPQHF. This chain links TRBV6-2 or TRBV6-3 with TRBJ1-5; D might be TRBD1 (5 bases). Trimming removed 2 bases at V and 3 bases at J, with 17 bases between. The CDR3 length is 17 residues. Germline CDR1 MNHEY, CDR2 SVGEGT.

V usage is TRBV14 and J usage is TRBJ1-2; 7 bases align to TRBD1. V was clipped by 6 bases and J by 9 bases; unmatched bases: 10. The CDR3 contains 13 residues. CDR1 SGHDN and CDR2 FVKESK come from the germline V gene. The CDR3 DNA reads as TGTGCCAGCAGACTGACAGGGACTTTGCGCTACACCTTC. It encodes CASRLTGTLRYTF.

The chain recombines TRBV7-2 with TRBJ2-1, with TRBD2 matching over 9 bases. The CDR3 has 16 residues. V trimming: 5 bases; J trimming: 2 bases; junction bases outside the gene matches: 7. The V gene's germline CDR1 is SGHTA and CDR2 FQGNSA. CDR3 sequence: CASSRLAGKAYNEQFF. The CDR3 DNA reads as TGTGCCAGCAGCCGTCTAGCGGGGAAAGCCTACAATGAGCAGTTCTTC.

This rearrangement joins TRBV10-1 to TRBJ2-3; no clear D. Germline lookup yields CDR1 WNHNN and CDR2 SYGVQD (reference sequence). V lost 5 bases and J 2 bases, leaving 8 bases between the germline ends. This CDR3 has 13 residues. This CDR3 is CASSMISTDTQYF. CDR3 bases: TGCGCCAGCAGTATGATTTCCACAGATACGCAGTATTTT.

This CDR3 reads CASSKVQQPQHF. The CDR3, as DNA: TGTGCCAGCAGCAAAGTGCAACAGCCCCAGCATTTT. The gene calls are TRBV21-1 and TRBJ1-5. TRBV21-1 is designated a pseudogene. The CDR3 is made up of 12 amino acids.

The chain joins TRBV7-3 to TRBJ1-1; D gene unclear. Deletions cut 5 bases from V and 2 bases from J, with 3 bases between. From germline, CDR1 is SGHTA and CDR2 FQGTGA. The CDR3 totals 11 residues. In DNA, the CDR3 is TGTGCCAGCAGCCTCAACACTGAAGCTTTCTTT. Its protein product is CASSLNTEAFF.

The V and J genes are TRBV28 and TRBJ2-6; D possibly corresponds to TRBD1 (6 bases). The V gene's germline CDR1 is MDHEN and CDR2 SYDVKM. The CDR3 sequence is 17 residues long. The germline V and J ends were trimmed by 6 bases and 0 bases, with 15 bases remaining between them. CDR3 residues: CASSAGQSLSGANVLTF. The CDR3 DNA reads TGTGCCAGCAGCGCAGGACAGTCGCTCTCTGGGGCCAACGTCCTGACTTTC.

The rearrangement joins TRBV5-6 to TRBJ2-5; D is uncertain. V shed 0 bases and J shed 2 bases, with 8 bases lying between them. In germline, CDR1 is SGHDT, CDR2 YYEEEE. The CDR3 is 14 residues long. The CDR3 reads CASSLATPQETQYF. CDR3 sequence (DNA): TGTGCCAGCAGCTTGGCCACACCGCAAGAGACCCAGTACTTC.

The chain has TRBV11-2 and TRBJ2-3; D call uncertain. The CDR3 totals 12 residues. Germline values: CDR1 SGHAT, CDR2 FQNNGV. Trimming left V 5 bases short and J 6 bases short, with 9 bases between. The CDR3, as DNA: TGTGCCAGCAGCGCGGTAGTCGATACGCAGTATTTT. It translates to CASSAVVDTQYF.

The CDR3 coding sequence is TGTGCCAGCAGTTACTCGGCCGGAAACACCATATATTTT. It specifies CASSYSAGNTIYF. V and J are TRBV6-5 and TRBJ1-3; no definite D call. V was pared by 0 bases and J by 4 bases, with 4 bases between. Per germline, CDR1 MNHEY and CDR2 SVGAGI. The CDR3 totals 13 residues.

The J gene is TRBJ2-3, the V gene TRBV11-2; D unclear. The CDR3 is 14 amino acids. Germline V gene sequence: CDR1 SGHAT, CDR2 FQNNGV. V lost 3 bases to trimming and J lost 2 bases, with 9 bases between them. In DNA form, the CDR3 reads TGTGCCAGCAGCTTGCGTCAGACCACAGATACGCAGTATTTT. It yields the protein CASSLRQTTDTQYF.

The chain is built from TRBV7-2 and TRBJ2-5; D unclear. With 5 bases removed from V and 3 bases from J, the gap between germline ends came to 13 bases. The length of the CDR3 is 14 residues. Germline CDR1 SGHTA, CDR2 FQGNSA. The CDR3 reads CASSRAQLKETQYF. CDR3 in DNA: TGTGCCAGCAGCCGGGCTCAATTAAAAGAGACCCAGTACTTC.

The chain's CDR3 is CASTADVYRTQYF. CDR3 coding DNA: TGTGCCAGCACCGCGGACGTTTATAGGACCCAGTACTTC. This chain links TRBV12-3 or TRBV12-4 with TRBJ2-5; D is undetermined. This CDR3 has 13 residues. Trimming cost V 7 bases and J 7 bases, with 16 bases left between them.

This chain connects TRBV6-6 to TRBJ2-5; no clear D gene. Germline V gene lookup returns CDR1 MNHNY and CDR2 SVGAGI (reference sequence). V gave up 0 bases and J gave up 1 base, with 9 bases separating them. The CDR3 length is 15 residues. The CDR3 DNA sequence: TGTGCCAGCAGTTACTCGCAGGTTTCCCAAGAGACCCAGTACTTC. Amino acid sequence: CASSYSQVSQETQYF.

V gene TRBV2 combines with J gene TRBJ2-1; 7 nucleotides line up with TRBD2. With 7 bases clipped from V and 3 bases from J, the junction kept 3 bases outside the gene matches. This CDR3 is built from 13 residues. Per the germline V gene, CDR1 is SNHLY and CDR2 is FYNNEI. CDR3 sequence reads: CASTGGGYNEQFF. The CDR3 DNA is TGTGCCAGCACCGGCGGGGGCTACAATGAGCAGTTCTTC.

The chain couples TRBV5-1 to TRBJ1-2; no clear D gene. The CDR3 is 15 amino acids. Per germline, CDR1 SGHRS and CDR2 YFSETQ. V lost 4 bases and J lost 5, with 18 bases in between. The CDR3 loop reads CASSMWTPPAYGYTF. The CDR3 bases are TGCGCCAGCAGCATGTGGACTCCCCCGGCTTATGGCTACACCTTC.

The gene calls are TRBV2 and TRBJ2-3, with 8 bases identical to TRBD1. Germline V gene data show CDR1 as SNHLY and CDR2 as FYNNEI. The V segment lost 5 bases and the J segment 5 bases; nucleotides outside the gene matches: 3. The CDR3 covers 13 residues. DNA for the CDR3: TGTGCCAGCAGTCCGGACAGGGAAGATACGCAGTATTTT. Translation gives CASSPDREDTQYF.